This TCR beta chain was found in a study of cytomegalovirus exposure and HLA in healthy donors. PCR involved 60 Vbeta and 13 Jbeta primers. Some clones are missing from TCRdb's copy, which holds only in-frame ones; the method was immunoSEQ multiplex PCR. The sample totals under 200,000 clones. Germline loops: CDR1 SGHTA, CDR2 FQGNSA. The CDR3 totals 14 residues. Trimming pared 11 bases from V and 3 bases from J, leaving 19 bases between. The rearrangement joins TRBV7-2 to TRBJ1-2; no clear D. The specimen was PBMCs. This TCR came from a man aged 30-40 years in good health and CMV-seronegative. In DNA, the CDR3 is TGTGCCCCCACGTTATTCATCCGGTACTATGGCTACACCTTC. The encoded protein is CAPTLFIRYYGYTF. Supplemented by reference TRBV7-2 and TRBJ1-2, the full variable domain reads GAGVSQSPSNKVTEKGKDVELRCDPISGHTALYWYRQSLGQGLEFLIYFQGNSAPDKSGLPSDRFSAERTGGSVSTLTIQRTQQEDSAVYLCAPTLFIRYYGYTFGSGTRLTVV.